A selection of T cell receptor beta chains follows, all from one sample in a study of shared clonotypes between healthy human individuals. Here immunoSEQ multiplex PCR was the method, and the copy in TCRdb shows in-frame clones only, minus some. Of about 990,000 clones listed, about four fifths are singletons. Sequencing used memory CD4+ T cells from PBMCs. Receptors originate from a man aged 18 to 29 in good health. Some clones in this sample may be carry-over from other donors' samples. Each CDR3 is given with its conserved first and last residue. A D gene is named only where the DNA matches it firmly. Some rows have no size entry. The others give once, few or many, or a class for an expanded clone.

V gene	D gene	clone size	J gene	CDR3 DNA	CDR3 protein
TRBV19	-	-	TRBJ1-5	TGTGCCAGTAGTCAGCAGGGTTTGTGGGATCAGCCCCAGCATTTT	CASSQQGLWDQPQHF
TRBV7-8	TRBD1	once	TRBJ2-2	TGTGCCAGCAGCTCGGACAGGGCGTACACCGGGGAGCTGTTTTTT	CASSSDRAYTGELFF
TRBV5-1	-	-	TRBJ2-5	TGCGCCAGCTCTAGAGTGTCGGGGTCTCGGGAGACCCAGTACTTC	CASSRVSGSRETQYF
TRBV27	TRBD2	-	TRBJ2-5	TGTGCCAGCAGTAGGGCAGCGGGAGGCGGGGAGACCCAGTACTTC	CASSRAAGGGETQYF
TRBV27	-	-	TRBJ2-5	TGTGCCAGCAGTCCGGGGTTTCAAGAGACCCAGTACTTC	CASSPGFQETQYF
TRBV7-3	-	-	TRBJ1-2	TGTGCCAGCAGCTATGGGAGCCTTGGGGATGGCTACACCTTC	CASSYGSLGDGYTF
TRBV7-8	-	-	TRBJ1-5	TGTGCCAGCAGCCGGTATCGACAGGACAATCAGCCCCAGCATTTT	CASSRYRQDNQPQHF
TRBV4-1	TRBD1	-	TRBJ1-5	TGCGCCAGCAGCCACCCGGACAGGCAGAACCAGCCCCAGCATTTT	CASSHPDRQNQPQHF
TRBV18	-	few	TRBJ2-6	TGTGCCAGCTCACCCCAGGGGACTGGGGCCAACGTCCTGACTTTC	CASSPQGTGANVLTF
TRBV7-9	-	-	TRBJ2-1	TGTGCCAGCAGCCAAACCAACCGGGACACCGAGTTCTTC	CASSQTNRDTEFF
TRBV4-2	-	-	TRBJ2-5	TGTGCCAGCAGCGGTCTAGAGGGTGGAGAGACCCAGTACTTC	CASSGLEGGETQYF
TRBV19	-	-	TRBJ1-1	TGTGCCAGTAGTCAGGTGAACACTGAAGCTTTCTTT	CASSQVNTEAFF
TRBV10-3	-	-	TRBJ1-2	TGTGCCTCGAAGGGGGGGCACAACTATGGCTACACCTTC	CASKGGHNYGYTF
TRBV28	-	-	TRBJ2-6	TGTGCCAGCGCTGTGGAGGGAAGGGGGGCCAACGTCCTGACTTTC	CASAVEGRGANVLTF
TRBV5-1	-	-	TRBJ1-1	TGCGCCAGCAGCTTGAGGACAGCAATGAACACTGAAGCTTTCTTT	CASSLRTAMNTEAFF
TRBV28	-	-	TRBJ1-5	TGTGCCAGCAGTTTGGCTGGCAGTCCCTCGGGGGAGCATTTT	CASSLAGSPSGEHF
TRBV18	TRBD1	-	TRBJ2-5	TGTGCCAGCTCACCGACAGGGTTTAGGGAGACCCAGTACTTC	CASSPTGFRETQYF
TRBV29-1	-	-	TRBJ2-1	TGCAGCGTTGAAGATGGTAACTACAATGAGCAGTTCTTC	CSVEDGNYNEQFF
TRBV18	-	-	TRBJ1-1	TGTGCCAGCTCACCACCGGTCGAGGGACGGACTGAAGCTTTCTTT	CASSPPVEGRTEAFF
TRBV5-1	-	-	TRBJ2-7	TGCGCCAGTACCCGGGACTCGGCGTACGAGCAGTACTTC	CASTRDSAYEQYF
TRBV7-9	-	-	TRBJ1-3	TGTGCCAGCAGCTTAGCAGGAAACACCATATATTTT	CASSLAGNTIYF
TRBV10-3	-	-	TRBJ2-2	TGTGCCATCAGTGAGTCGGGCAGGGTTGGAACCATCGGGGAGCTGTTTTTT	CAISESGRVGTIGELFF
TRBV15	TRBD1	once	TRBJ1-5	TGTGCCACCAGCAGGGGGGGCAGGGGGTCAAATGGCAATCAGCCCCAGCATTTT	CATSRGGRGSNGNQPQHF